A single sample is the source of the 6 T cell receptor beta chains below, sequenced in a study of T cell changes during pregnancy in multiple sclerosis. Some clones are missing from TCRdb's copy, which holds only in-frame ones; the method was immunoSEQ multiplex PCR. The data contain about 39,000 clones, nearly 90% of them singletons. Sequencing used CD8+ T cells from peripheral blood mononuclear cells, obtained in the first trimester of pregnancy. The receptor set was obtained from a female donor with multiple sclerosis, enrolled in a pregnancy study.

CDR3 sequence: CASSQENGGPLEQYF. CDR3 DNA: TGCGCCAGCAGCCAAGAGAACGGGGGACCCCTTGAGCAGTACTTC. This chain links TRBV4-3 with TRBJ2-7, with a tentative D call TRBD2 (6 bases). The CDR3 is made up of 15 amino acids. Germline CDR1 LGHNA, CDR2 YSLEER. V lost 0 bases, J lost 7 bases, and 16 bases lay in between.

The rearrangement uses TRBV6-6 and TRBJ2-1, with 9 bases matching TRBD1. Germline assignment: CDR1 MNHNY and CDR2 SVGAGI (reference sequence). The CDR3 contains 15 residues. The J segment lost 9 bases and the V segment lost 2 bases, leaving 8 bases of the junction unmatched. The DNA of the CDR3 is TGTGCCAGCAGTTACGTCTTGGACAGGGGCTTTGAGCAGTTCTTC. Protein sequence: CASSYVLDRGFEQFF.

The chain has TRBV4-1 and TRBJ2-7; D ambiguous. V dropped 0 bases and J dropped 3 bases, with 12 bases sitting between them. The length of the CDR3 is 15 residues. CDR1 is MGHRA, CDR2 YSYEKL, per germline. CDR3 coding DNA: TGCGCCAGCAGCCAAGAAATCGTCCCGGTCTACGAGCAGTACTTC. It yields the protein CASSQEIVPVYEQYF.

CDR3 bases: TGTGCCAGCAGCTTAGGCAGTGGAGATACGCAGTATTTT. As protein: CASSLGSGDTQYF. The rearrangement links TRBV11-2 to TRBJ2-3, with no clear D. The CDR3 extends over 13 amino acids. CDR1 SGHAT and CDR2 FQNNGV come from the germline V gene. V lost 1 base and J lost 5, with 7 bases in between.

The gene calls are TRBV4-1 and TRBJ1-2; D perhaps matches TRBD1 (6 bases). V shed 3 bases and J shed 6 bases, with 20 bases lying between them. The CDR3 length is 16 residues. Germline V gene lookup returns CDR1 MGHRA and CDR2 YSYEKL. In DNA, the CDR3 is TGCGCCAGCAGCCAGCAGGGTAGGGCAGGGGAAGATGGCTACACCTTC. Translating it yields CASSQQGRAGEDGYTF.

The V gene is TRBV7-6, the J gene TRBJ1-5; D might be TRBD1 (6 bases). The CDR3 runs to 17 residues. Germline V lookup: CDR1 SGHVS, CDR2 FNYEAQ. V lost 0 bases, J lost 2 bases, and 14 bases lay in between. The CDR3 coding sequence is TGTGCCAGCAGCTTAGCGGGAGGGGGAACTGGCAATCAGCCCCAGCATTTT. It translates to CASSLAGGGTGNQPQHF.